These 27 T cell receptor beta chains share one sample of origin, sequenced in a study of cytomegalovirus exposure and HLA in healthy donors. TCRdb's table, derived via immunoSEQ multiplex PCR, lists solely in-frame clones and lacks some. The table has approximately 150,000 clones, approximately 86% seen once. The sample consisted of PBMCs. The receptors were sampled from a man aged 18 to 30 in good health and CMV-seropositive.

V is TRBV11-2 and J is TRBJ2-7; D is possibly TRBD2 (6 bases). CDR3 length equals 14 residues. Germline CDR1 is SGHAT and CDR2 is FQNNGV. The V end was cut by 4 bases, the J end by 4 bases, with 14 bases between. CDR3 DNA sequence: TGTGCCAGCAGCTACGAGCCGGGGAGGTACGAGCAGTACTTC. Translating it yields CASSYEPGRYEQYF.

V is TRBV27 and J is TRBJ2-1; 7 bases map to TRBD2. The CDR3 runs to 16 residues. CDR1 is MNHEY and CDR2 is SMNVEV in the germline V gene (reference sequence). J lost 7 bases, V lost 10 bases, and 19 bases had no gene match. The CDR3 region is CATSNAGLEAKNEQFF. The CDR3 DNA reads as TGTGCCACGAGCAACGCCGGACTAGAAGCTAAGAATGAGCAGTTCTTC.

The rearrangement uses TRBV6-6 and TRBJ1-1, with no clear D. The CDR3 extends over 16 amino acids. Germline CDR1 MNHNY, CDR2 SVGAGI (reference sequence). V shed 5 bases and J shed 3 bases, with 19 bases lying between them. In DNA, the CDR3 is TGTGCCAGCAGTCCCCGTCGGGAAGTAACGGACACTGAAGCTTTCTTT. Encoded protein: CASSPRREVTDTEAFF.

This clone came up a few times. The rearrangement joins TRBV10-2 to TRBJ2-7; TRBD2 might be the D (7 bases). CDR1 is WSHSY and CDR2 is SAAADI in the germline V gene. Trimming took off 6 bases at V and 5 bases at J, with 14 bases between the two ends. This CDR3 spans 13 amino acids. This CDR3 is CASRMGGANEQYF. CDR3 nucleotides: TGCGCCAGCAGGATGGGGGGGGCCAACGAGCAGTACTTC.

This chain joins TRBV11-2 and TRBJ2-7; D is unresolved. The V gene's germline CDR1 is SGHAT and CDR2 FQNNGV. The CDR3 is made up of 15 amino acids. The V end lost 0 bases, the J end lost 3 bases, and 12 bases lay between the germline ends. CDR3 protein: CASSLEARRVYEQYF. The DNA of the CDR3 is TGTGCCAGCAGCTTAGAGGCGCGACGGGTCTACGAGCAGTACTTC. The complete variable domain, with remaining parts taken from reference TRBV11-2 and TRBJ2-7, reads EAGVAQSPRYKIIEKRQSVAFWCNPISGHATLYWYQQILGQGPKLLIQFQNNGVVDDSQLPKDRFSAERLKGVDSTLKIQPAKLEDSAVYLCASSLEARRVYEQYFGPGTRLTVT.

V usage is TRBV5-4 and J usage is TRBJ2-2; a weak D match, TRBD1 (5 bases). Trimming shortened V by 1 base and J by 4 bases, and 8 bases separated the two germline ends. The CDR3 is 14 amino acids. Germline V gives CDR1 SGHNT, CDR2 YYREEE (reference sequence). DNA for the CDR3: TGTGCCAGCAGCTTGCAGGGATCCACCGGGGAGCTGTTTTTT. Its translation is CASSLQGSTGELFF.

V and J are TRBV9 and TRBJ2-6; D possibly corresponds to TRBD2 (6 bases). The CDR3 extends over 17 amino acids. Germline CDR1 SGDLS, CDR2 YYNGEE. V shed 3 bases and J shed 0 bases, with 13 bases lying between them. CDR3 nucleotide sequence: TGTGCCAGCAGCGCCCGGGACTCGAGCTCTGGGGCCAACGTCCTGACTTTC. As protein: CASSARDSSSGANVLTF.

J is TRBJ2-4 and V is TRBV18; 7 bases align to TRBD1. This CDR3 has 13 amino acids. The germline V gene has CDR1 KGHSH and CDR2 LQKENI. Trimming removed 0 bases from V and 12 bases from J; junction bases left unmatched: 5. CDR3 amino acids: CASSPPETGYQYF. Here the CDR3 DNA reads TGTGCCAGCTCACCACCAGAGACAGGGTATCAGTACTTC. Full variable domain (missing parts from reference TRBV18 and TRBJ2-4): NAGVMQNPRHLVRRRGQEARLRCSPMKGHSHVYWYRQLPEEGLKFMVYLQKENIIDESGMPKERFSAEFPKEGPSILRIQQVVRGDSAAYFCASSPPETGYQYFGAGTRLSVL.

The chain is built from TRBV5-5 and TRBJ2-7; 7 bases are a match to TRBD1. This CDR3 has 14 residues. Germline CDR1 and CDR2: SGHKS and YYEKEE (reference sequence). V lost 2 bases and J lost 4; bases outside the gene matches: 6. The chain's CDR3 is CASSFSGQSYEQYF. For the CDR3, the DNA is TGTGCCAGCAGCTTCTCGGGACAGTCGTACGAGCAGTACTTC.

The rearrangement joins TRBV2 to TRBJ2-6; D gene ambiguous. Germline V lookup: CDR1 SNHLY, CDR2 FYNNEI. V lost 7 bases and J 5 bases, leaving 3 bases between the germline ends. The CDR3 runs to 11 residues. The CDR3 DNA sequence: TGTGCCAGCACTTGGGCCAACGTCCTGACTTTC. Translation gives CASTWANVLTF.

The chain uses TRBV6-1 and TRBJ1-1; D uncertain. Trimming left V 2 bases short and J 1 base short, with 5 bases between. Germline values: CDR1 MNHNS, CDR2 SASEGT. The CDR3 has 13 amino acids. The CDR3 loop is CASSELPNTEAFF. The CDR3, as DNA: TGTGCCAGCAGTGAACTCCCGAACACTGAAGCTTTCTTT.

This chain uses TRBV29-1 with TRBJ1-1, with TRBD1 identical over 9 bases. CDR1 is SQVTM, CDR2 ANQGSEA, per germline. After removal of 8 bases from V and 4 bases from J, the junction contained 5 bases not matched to a gene. The CDR3 has 12 amino acids. CDR3 coding DNA: TGCAGCTCCTCGACAGGGGGCACTGAAGCTTTCTTT. Protein: CSSSTGGTEAFF.

V gene TRBV6-1 combines with J gene TRBJ2-5, with 8 positions matching TRBD1. The CDR3 length is 13 residues. With V trimmed by 7 bases and J by 4 bases, 5 bases remained unmatched. The germline V gene encodes CDR1 MNHNS and CDR2 SASEGT. The CDR3 reads CASTTGGRETQYF. For the CDR3, the DNA is TGTGCCAGCACTACAGGGGGAAGAGAGACCCAGTACTTC.

A single count supports this clone. This chain links TRBV5-6 with TRBJ2-5, with 16 bases fitting TRBD2. The CDR3 has 18 residues. Germline V gene data show CDR1 as SGHDT and CDR2 as YYEEEE. Trimming at V came to 3 bases and at J to 6 bases, leaving 11 bases not matched to a gene. CDR3: CASSSGTSGGASVKTQYF. CDR3 nucleotides: TGTGCCAGCAGCTCGGGGACTAGCGGGGGGGCCTCGGTGAAGACCCAGTACTTC.

The DNA for the CDR3 is TGTGCCAGCAGCCTCGTCGGGTCCGATGAAGCTTTCTTT. This gives the protein CASSLVGSDEAFF. The rearrangement uses TRBV6-6 and TRBJ1-1; no firm D call. The germline V gene has CDR1 MNHNY and CDR2 SVGAGI (reference sequence). The CDR3 totals 13 residues. Trimming left V 6 bases short and J 7 bases short, with 15 bases between.

Concerning this clone: Within the sample, other DNA sequences also encode this same CDR3. The DNA for the CDR3 is TGTGCCAGCAGTTACTCGACAGGTAACACTGAAGCTTTCTTT. Its protein is CASSYSTGNTEAFF. J is TRBJ1-1 and V is TRBV6-5, with D possibly matching TRBD1 (6 bases). Germline V gene sequence: CDR1 MNHEY, CDR2 SVGAGI. The CDR3 spans 14 residues. Trimming took 0 bases from V and 2 from J, leaving 7 bases between them.

The rearrangement uses TRBV4-1 and TRBJ2-5; D is unclear. The V end was cut by 4 bases, the J end by 1 base, with 13 bases between. This CDR3 has 15 amino acids. Per the germline V gene, CDR1 is MGHRA and CDR2 is YSYEKL. CDR3 sequence (DNA): TGCGCCAGCAGCCGCGGCAGACCCCTCCAAGAGACCCAGTACTTC. This translates into CASSRGRPLQETQYF.

The chain is built from TRBV9 and TRBJ1-4; 9 bases are shared with TRBD1. V gave up 2 bases and J gave up 7 bases; unmatched junction bases: 6. This CDR3 spans 15 amino acids. CDR1 is SGDLS and CDR2 is YYNGEE in the germline V gene. The CDR3 region is CASSVTGTGSEKLFF. The CDR3 DNA is TGTGCCAGCAGCGTGACCGGGACAGGGAGTGAAAAACTGTTTTTT.

This clone was counted a few times. This chain links TRBV7-9 with TRBJ1-4; D is possibly TRBD1 (6 bases). The germline V gene has CDR1 SEHNR and CDR2 FQNEAQ (reference sequence). CDR3 length equals 14 residues. V was clipped by 6 bases and J by 5 bases, with 13 bases between them. CDR3 bases: TGTGCCAGCAGGCGACGGACAGAGAATGAAAAACTGTTTTTT. Translation gives CASRRRTENEKLFF.

The chain combines TRBV11-2 with TRBJ2-7; perhaps TRBD1 as D (6 bases). The V end lost 5 bases, the J end lost 7 bases, and 15 bases lay between the germline ends. The CDR3 runs 13 residues. CDR1 and CDR2 (germline): SGHAT, FQNNGV. The CDR3 nucleotides read TGTGCCAGCAGCACGTGGACACAGGGTGAGCAGTACTTC. Amino acid sequence: CASSTWTQGEQYF.

The V call is TRBV6-1, the J call TRBJ1-5; 7 bases line up with TRBD1. Losses at the gene ends were 5 bases for V and 4 bases for J; bases not matched to a gene: 8. This CDR3 is 15 amino acids long. Germline V gene lookup returns CDR1 MNHNS and CDR2 SASEGT. The CDR3 sequence: CASSRDRDINQPQHF. CDR3 DNA: TGTGCCAGCAGTCGGGACAGAGATATTAATCAGCCCCAGCATTTT.

J is TRBJ2-1 and V is TRBV29-1; 8 bases are a match to TRBD1. The CDR3 extends over 13 amino acids. Germline V CDR1 and CDR2: SQVTM, ANQGSEA. V was pared by 7 bases and J by 5 bases, with 7 bases of the junction left unmatched. As DNA, the CDR3 is TGCAGCGCTCGGACAGGGCTCAACAATGAGCAGTTCTTC. This codes for CSARTGLNNEQFF.

This clone turned up a few times. The chain uses TRBV7-9 and TRBJ1-2; a possible D gene is TRBD1 (5 bases). The CDR3 is made up of 14 amino acids. Germline loops: CDR1 SEHNR, CDR2 FQNEAQ (reference sequence). Between the trimmed V and J ends, which lost 6 bases and 7 bases, there was a span of 18 bases. This CDR3 is CASSQPGASGGYTF. CDR3 nucleotides: TGTGCCAGCAGTCAGCCCGGGGCTAGCGGTGGCTACACCTTC. Supplemented by reference TRBV7-9 and TRBJ1-2, the full variable domain reads DTGVSQNPRHKITKRGQNVTFRCDPISEHNRLYWYRQTLGQGPEFLTYFQNEAQLEKSRLLSDRFSAERPKGSFSTLEIQRTEQGDSAMYLCASSQPGASGGYTFGSGTRLTVV.

The rearrangement uses TRBV4-1 and TRBJ1-5; no clear D. This CDR3 has 14 residues. The V end was cut by 6 bases, the J end by 0 bases, with 9 bases between. CDR1 and CDR2 from the germline V gene are MGHRA and YSYEKL. The CDR3 nucleotides read TGCGCCAGCAGTCTCGGGGTTAGCAATCAGCCCCAGCATTTT. Protein sequence: CASSLGVSNQPQHF.

The chain combines TRBV19 with TRBJ1-1; 9 nucleotides match TRBD1. Trimming cost V 6 bases and J 4 bases; bases outside gene matches: 9. The CDR3 length is 15 residues. Germline values: CDR1 LNHDA, CDR2 SQIVND (reference sequence). The CDR3 spells CASSLGTGLTTEAFF. The CDR3 region has the DNA TGTGCCAGTAGCCTAGGGACAGGGCTCACCACTGAAGCTTTCTTT.

The chain couples TRBV9 to TRBJ1-1; 9 bases line up with TRBD1. Looked up from germline, CDR1 is SGDLS and CDR2 is YYNGEE. The CDR3 has 15 amino acids. Germline trimming cut 0 bases from V and 6 bases from J; bases unmatched to any gene: 6. The CDR3 bases are TGTGCCAGCAGCGTAGGGGGACAGGGAGTCTCTGAAGCTTTCTTT. Protein product: CASSVGGQGVSEAFF.

The V call is TRBV13, the J call TRBJ2-4; 8 bases align to TRBD1. The V and J ends lost 5 bases and 6 bases, in that order; junction bases with no gene match: 12. Germline V gene sequence: CDR1 PRHDT, CDR2 FYEKMQ (reference sequence). CDR3 length: 16 amino acids. CDR3: CASSTRTGSAGNIQYF. CDR3 bases: TGTGCCAGCAGCACCCGGACAGGGTCGGCTGGAAACATTCAGTACTTC.